Shown below are 5 T cell receptor beta chains from a single sample sequenced in a study of cytomegalovirus exposure and HLA in healthy donors. 13 Jbeta primers and 60 Vbeta primers were used for the PCR. Sequencing used immunoSEQ multiplex PCR; TCRdb keeps in-frame clones, though not all of them. The sample has around 98,000 clones, around 70% seen once. The material sequenced was PBMCs. The receptors were gathered from a man aged 45-65 years in good health and CMV-seronegative.

V and J are TRBV4-1 and TRBJ2-1, with TRBD2 identical over 11 bases. The CDR3 extends over 16 amino acids. The V gene end was trimmed by 4 bases and the J gene end by 4 bases; junction bases not matched to a gene: 6. Germline V CDR1 and CDR2: MGHRA, YSYEKL. The CDR3 DNA follows: TGCGCCAGCAGCCCGTCCGGGACTAGCGGATACAATGAGCAGTTCTTC. It encodes CASSPSGTSGYNEQFF.

The CDR3 nucleotides are TGTGCCAGCAGCTTTCGTCCTTTAACGGGGGGAGTTCAGCCCCAGCATTTT. Translation gives CASSFRPLTGGVQPQHF. The J gene is TRBJ1-5, the V gene TRBV5-5; possibly TRBD1 for D (5 bases). V was shortened by 2 bases and J by 6 bases, with 21 bases between the two germline ends. Germline-derived CDR1 and CDR2 are SGHKS and YYEKEE (reference sequence). The CDR3 contains 17 residues.

This clone occurred a few times. This rearrangement joins TRBV9 to TRBJ1-5, with TRBD1 matching 8 bases. There are 15 residues in the CDR3. The trim removed 0 bases at V and 9 bases at J, leaving 8 bases unmatched. Germline CDR1 and CDR2: SGDLS and YYNGEE. The chain's CDR3 is CASSVGGQGVAPQHF. The CDR3 DNA sequence: TGTGCCAGCAGCGTAGGAGGACAGGGCGTTGCGCCCCAGCATTTT.

The CDR3 DNA reads as TGTGCCAGCAGTTTGGGGCTGGGCACTGAAGCTTTCTTT. Encoded protein: CASSLGLGTEAFF. This chain connects TRBV6-6 to TRBJ1-1; a possible D gene is TRBD1 (5 bases). The CDR3 is 13 amino acids. The germline V gene has CDR1 MNHNY and CDR2 SVGAGI (reference sequence). Trimming removed 4 bases at V and 4 bases at J, with 10 bases between.

The rearrangement joins TRBV6-1 to TRBJ1-4; TRBD1 matches at 7 bases. The CDR3 has 18 residues. The V segment lost 3 bases and the J segment 1 base; nucleotides outside the gene matches: 11. Germline V gives CDR1 MNHNS, CDR2 SASEGT. CDR3 residues: CASSDRGGGIRTNEKLFF. The CDR3, as DNA: TGTGCCAGCAGTGATAGAGGAGGGGGCATCAGAACTAATGAAAAACTGTTTTTT.